This paragraph reports one TCR beta chain. The data originate from a study of CD8+CD57+ T cells in acquired aplastic anemia. CDR3 and TCR beta VDJ profiling relied on genomic DNA as the template. TCRdb independently ran MiXCR on the reads; one entry per CDR3 protein. Of approximately 180,000 distinct CDR3 sequences in the sample, under 50% are singletons; the top ten hold under 2%. The CDR3 has 8 amino acids. Germline-derived CDR1 and CDR2 are SGDLS and YYNGEE. Between the trimmed V and J ends, which lost 9 bases and 5 bases, there was a span of 0 bases. An expansion of CD8+CD57+ cells by flow cytometry had been shown in patients chosen for sequencing. Every patient presented with severe acquired aplastic anemia. Each patient gave a blood sample that was collected before any therapy had been received.

The receptor's source is a human donor with aplastic anemia. The rearrangement links TRBV9 to TRBJ1-5, with no clear D. Sample: sorted CD4+, CD8+, or CD8+CD57+ T cells (not recorded which) from PBMCs. CDR3 sequence reads: CANQPQHF. In nucleotides, the CDR3 is TGTGCCAATCAGCCCCAGCATTTT.